This T cell receptor beta chain is drawn from a study of blood T cells in healthy people across ages. The study's findings and limits: Per million T cells, TCR beta diversity dropped roughly linearly as age increased.

The germline V gene encodes CDR1 DFQATT and CDR2 SNEGSKA (reference sequence). The germline V and J ends were trimmed by 1 base and 3 bases, with 10 bases remaining between them. The CDR3 is made up of 14 amino acids. Together with a sample-barcoded 5' primer, a J-beta primer mix was included in a second PCR lasting about 7 to 12 cycles. The authors tagged each cDNA molecule using a template-switch adaptor with 12 random nucleotides. Each of the samples gave a minimum of 2.5 million paired-end reads that contained CDR3. TCRdb independently ran MiXCR on the 5' RACE reads; one entry per CDR3 protein. There are around 1,500,000 distinct CDR3 sequences in the sample; 42% occur only once, and approximately 7.9% lies in the top ten. This clonotype was picked up a small number of times. Its antigen is as yet unknown. Donors were healthy Caucasian individuals from Russia aged about 6 to 95.

The sequenced material came from blood. This sequence was found in a woman aged 18-35 years in good health. The rearrangement joins TRBV20-1 to TRBJ1-5; D is ambiguous. The CDR3 DNA follows: TGCAGTGCTAGAGCACAGAGCATCAATCAGCCCCAGCATTTT. Its translation is CSARAQSINQPQHF.